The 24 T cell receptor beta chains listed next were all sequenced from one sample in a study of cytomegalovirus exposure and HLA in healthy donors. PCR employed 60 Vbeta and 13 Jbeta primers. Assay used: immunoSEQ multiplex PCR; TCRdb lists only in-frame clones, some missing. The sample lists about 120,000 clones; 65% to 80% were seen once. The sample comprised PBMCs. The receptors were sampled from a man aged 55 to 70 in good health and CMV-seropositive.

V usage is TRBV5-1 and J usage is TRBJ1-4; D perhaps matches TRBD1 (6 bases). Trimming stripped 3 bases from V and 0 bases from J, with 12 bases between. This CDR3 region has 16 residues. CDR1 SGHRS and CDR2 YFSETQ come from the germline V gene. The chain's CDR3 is CASSSGGQSTNEKLFF. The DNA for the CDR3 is TGCGCCAGCAGCTCGGGAGGACAGTCAACTAATGAAAAACTGTTTTTT.

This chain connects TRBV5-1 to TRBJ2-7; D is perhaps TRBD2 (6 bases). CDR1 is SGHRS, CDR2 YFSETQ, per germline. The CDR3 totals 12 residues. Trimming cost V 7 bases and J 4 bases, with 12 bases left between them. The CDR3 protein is CASSEGSYEQYF. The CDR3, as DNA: TGCGCCAGCTCGGAGGGATCGTACGAGCAGTACTTC.

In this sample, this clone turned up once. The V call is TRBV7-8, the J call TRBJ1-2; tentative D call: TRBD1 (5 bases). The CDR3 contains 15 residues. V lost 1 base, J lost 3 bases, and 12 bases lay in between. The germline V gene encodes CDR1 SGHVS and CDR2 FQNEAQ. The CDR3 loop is CASSLGWGRDYGYTF. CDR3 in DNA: TGTGCCAGCAGCTTAGGTTGGGGGAGGGACTATGGCTACACCTTC.

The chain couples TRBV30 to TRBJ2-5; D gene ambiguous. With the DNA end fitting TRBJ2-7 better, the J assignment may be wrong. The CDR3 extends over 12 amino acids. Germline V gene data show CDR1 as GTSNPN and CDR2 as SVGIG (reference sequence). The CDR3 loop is CAWSRDSYEQYF. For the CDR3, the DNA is TGTGCCTGGAGTAGGGACTCCTACGAGCAGTACTTC.

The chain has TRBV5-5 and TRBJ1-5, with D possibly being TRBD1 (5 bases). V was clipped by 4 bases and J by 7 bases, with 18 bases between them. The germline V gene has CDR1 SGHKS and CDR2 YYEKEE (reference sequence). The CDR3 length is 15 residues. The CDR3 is CASSPSQGSGQPQHF. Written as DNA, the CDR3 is TGTGCCAGCAGCCCAAGCCAGGGTAGCGGGCAGCCCCAGCATTTT.

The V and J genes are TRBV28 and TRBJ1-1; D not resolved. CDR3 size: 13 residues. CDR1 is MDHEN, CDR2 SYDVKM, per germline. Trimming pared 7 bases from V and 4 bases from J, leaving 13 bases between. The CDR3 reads CASTSGLGTEAFF. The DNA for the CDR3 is TGTGCCAGCACCTCAGGTCTGGGCACTGAAGCTTTCTTT.

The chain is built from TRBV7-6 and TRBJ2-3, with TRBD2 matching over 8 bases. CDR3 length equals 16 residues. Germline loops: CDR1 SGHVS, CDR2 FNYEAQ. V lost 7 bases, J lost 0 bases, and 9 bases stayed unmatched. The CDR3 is CASTKGPSGSTDTQYF. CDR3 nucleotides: TGTGCCAGCACGAAGGGACCTAGCGGGAGCACAGATACGCAGTATTTT.

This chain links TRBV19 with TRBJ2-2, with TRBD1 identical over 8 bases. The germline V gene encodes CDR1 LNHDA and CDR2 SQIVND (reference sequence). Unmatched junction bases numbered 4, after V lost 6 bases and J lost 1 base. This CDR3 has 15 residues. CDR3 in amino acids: CASSPGTGNTGELFF. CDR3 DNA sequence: TGTGCCAGTAGCCCTGGGACAGGGAACACCGGGGAGCTGTTTTTT. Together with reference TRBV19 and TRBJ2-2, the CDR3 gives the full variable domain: DGGITQSPKYLFRKEGQNVTLSCEQNLNHDAMYWYRQDPGQGLRLIYYSQIVNDFQKGDIAEGYSVSREKKESFPLTVTSAQKNPTAFYLCASSPGTGNTGELFFGEGSRLTVL.

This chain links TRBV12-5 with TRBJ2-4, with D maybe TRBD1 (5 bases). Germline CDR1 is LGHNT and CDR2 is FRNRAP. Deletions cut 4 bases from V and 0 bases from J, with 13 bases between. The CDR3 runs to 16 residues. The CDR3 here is CASGSDLDTAKNIQYF. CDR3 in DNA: TGTGCTAGTGGTTCCGACCTGGACACAGCCAAAAACATTCAGTACTTC.

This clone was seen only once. The chain's CDR3 is CASSKPKHPIGGWTSGSMNYEQYF. CDR3 nucleotide sequence: TGTGCCAGCAGCAAACCTAAGCACCCCATTGGGGGGTGGACTAGCGGGAGTATGAACTACGAGCAGTACTTC. The chain is built from TRBV21-1 and TRBJ2-7; the D call in the table, TRBD2, was not verified against the DNA. TRBV21-1 is described as a pseudogene. This CDR3 has 24 amino acids.

CDR3 sequence: CATSSNYPSYEQYF. The CDR3 DNA follows: TGCGCCACCTCGTCCAACTATCCCAGCTACGAGCAGTACTTC. This chain links TRBV5-1 with TRBJ2-7; D call uncertain. The CDR3 length is 14 residues. The germline gives CDR1 SGHRS, CDR2 YFSETQ. V was shortened by 9 bases and J by 3 bases, with 19 bases between the two germline ends.

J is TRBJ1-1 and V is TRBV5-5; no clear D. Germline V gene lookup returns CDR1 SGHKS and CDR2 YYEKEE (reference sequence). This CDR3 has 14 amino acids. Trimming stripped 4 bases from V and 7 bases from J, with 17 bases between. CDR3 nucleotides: TGTGCCAGCAGCCCTGAACCGGGGTTAGGTGAAGCTTTCTTT. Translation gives CASSPEPGLGEAFF.

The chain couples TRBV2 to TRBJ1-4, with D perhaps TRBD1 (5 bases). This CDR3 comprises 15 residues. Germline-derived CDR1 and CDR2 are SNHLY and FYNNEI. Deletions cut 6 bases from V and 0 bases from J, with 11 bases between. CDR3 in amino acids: CASRTDSATNEKLFF. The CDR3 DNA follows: TGTGCCAGCAGGACAGACAGCGCAACTAATGAAAAACTGTTTTTT.

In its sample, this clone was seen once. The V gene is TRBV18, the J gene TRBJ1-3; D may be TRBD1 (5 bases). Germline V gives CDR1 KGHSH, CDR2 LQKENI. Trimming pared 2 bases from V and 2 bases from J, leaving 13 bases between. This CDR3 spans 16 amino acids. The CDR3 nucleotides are TGTGCCAGCTCACCATCTCGAGGGGAGGCTGGAAACACCATATATTTT. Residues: CASSPSRGEAGNTIYF.

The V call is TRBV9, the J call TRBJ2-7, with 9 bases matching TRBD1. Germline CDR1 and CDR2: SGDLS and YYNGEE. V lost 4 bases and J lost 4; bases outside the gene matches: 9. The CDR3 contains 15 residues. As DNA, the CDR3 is TGTGCCAGCAGCCCTCGACAGGGGGGTTTGTACGAGCAGTACTTC. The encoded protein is CASSPRQGGLYEQYF.

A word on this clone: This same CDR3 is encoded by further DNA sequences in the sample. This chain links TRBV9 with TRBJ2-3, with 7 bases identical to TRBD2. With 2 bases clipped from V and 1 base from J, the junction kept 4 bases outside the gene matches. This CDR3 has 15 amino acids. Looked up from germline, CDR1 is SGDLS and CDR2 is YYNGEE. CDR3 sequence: CASSVASGGTDTQYF. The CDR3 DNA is TGTGCCAGCAGCGTCGCTAGCGGCGGCACAGATACGCAGTATTTT.

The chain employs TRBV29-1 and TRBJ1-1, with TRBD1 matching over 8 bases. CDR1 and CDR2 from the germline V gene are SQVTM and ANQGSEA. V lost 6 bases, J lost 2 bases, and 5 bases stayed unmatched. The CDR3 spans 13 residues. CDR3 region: CSVDRDSNTEAFF. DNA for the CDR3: TGCAGCGTGGACAGGGATTCTAACACTGAAGCTTTCTTT.

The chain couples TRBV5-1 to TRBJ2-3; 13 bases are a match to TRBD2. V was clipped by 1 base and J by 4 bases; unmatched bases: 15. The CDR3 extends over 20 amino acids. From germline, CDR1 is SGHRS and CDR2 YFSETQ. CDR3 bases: TGCGCCAGCAGCTTGTATGGGACTAGCGGGACTGGATTTTGGGCAGATACGCAGTATTTT. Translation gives CASSLYGTSGTGFWADTQYF.

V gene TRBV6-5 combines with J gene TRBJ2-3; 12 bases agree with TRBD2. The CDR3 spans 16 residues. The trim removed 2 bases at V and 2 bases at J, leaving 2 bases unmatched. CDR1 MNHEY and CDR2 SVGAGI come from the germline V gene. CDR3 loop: CASSYPSGGATDTQYF. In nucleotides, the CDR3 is TGTGCCAGCAGTTACCCTAGCGGGGGGGCCACAGATACGCAGTATTTT.

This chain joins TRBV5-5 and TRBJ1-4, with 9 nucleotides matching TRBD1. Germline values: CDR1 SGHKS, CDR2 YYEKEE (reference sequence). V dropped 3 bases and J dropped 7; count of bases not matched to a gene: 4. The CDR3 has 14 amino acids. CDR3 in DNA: TGTGCCAGCAGCTCAAGGACAGGGGTTGAAAAACTGTTTTTT. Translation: CASSSRTGVEKLFF.

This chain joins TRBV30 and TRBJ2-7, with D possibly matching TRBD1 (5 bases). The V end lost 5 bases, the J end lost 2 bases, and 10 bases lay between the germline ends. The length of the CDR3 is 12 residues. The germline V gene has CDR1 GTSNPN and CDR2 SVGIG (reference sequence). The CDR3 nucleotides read TGTGCCTGGGGACAAGGCCCCTACGAGCAGTACTTC. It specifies CAWGQGPYEQYF.

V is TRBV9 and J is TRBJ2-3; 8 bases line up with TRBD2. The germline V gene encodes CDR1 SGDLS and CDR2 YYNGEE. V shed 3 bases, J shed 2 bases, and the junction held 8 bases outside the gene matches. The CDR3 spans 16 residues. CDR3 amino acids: CASSAQRERITDTQYF. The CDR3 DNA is TGTGCCAGCAGCGCACAGCGGGAGAGGATCACAGATACGCAGTATTTT.

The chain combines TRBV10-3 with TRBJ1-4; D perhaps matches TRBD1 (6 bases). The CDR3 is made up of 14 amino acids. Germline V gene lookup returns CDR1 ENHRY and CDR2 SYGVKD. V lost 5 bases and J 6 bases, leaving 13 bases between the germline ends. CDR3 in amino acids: CAISSQGGDEKLFF. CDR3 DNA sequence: TGTGCCATCAGTTCACAGGGTGGAGATGAAAAACTGTTTTTT.

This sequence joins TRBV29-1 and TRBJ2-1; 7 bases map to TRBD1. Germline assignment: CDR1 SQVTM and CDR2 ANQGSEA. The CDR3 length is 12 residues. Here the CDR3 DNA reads TGCAGTCTTAGACAGGGACACAATGAGCAGTTCTTC. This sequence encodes CSLRQGHNEQFF.